This T cell receptor (beta chain) was sequenced during a study of HIV-infected patients and healthy controls. Alpha and beta constant-region primers primed reverse transcription of around 500 ng RNA. Separate chain-specific third strand synthesis with multiplexing indices produced the alpha and beta libraries. The SP2 site served as the priming point for second strand synthesis. A roughly 24-cycle PCR with P5s and P7 primers followed a short adapter-adding first PCR. TCRdb redid the calling of the 5' RACE reads with MiXCR, one entry per CDR3 protein. The table includes more than 4,500 distinct CDR3 sequences, 20% to 25% detected once. The germline V gene encodes CDR1 SGHDN and CDR2 FVKESK. The V gene lost 0 bases and the J gene lost 6 bases, with 16 bases spanning the gap. This CDR3 is built from 16 residues. Follow-up blood was drawn about 14 weeks, roughly three months, after antiretroviral therapy began. No cell fractionation was done, so the repertoire covers all unsorted peripheral blood T cells.

Broader study findings: HIV+ repertoires were severely depleted of MAIT alpha-chain CDR3s, unlike healthy controls. Mean usage of eight alpha and eight beta V genes differed significantly in HIV-infected patients versus controls.

As for this clonotype: Its specificity is not known.

The receptor was isolated from an adult with HIV infection. This sequence joins TRBV14 and TRBJ2-3; D may match TRBD1 or TRBD2 (6 bases each). This sample comprised blood, obtained during antiretroviral therapy. CDR3 sequence (DNA): TGTGCCAGCAGCCAAGATTCCGGGTTGGGGGGCGATACGCAGTATTTT. The encoded protein is CASSQDSGLGGDTQYF.